This TCR beta chain is from a study of OX40 agonist ivuxolimab in advanced cancers. Study-wide context: Every 2 weeks, patients got intravenous ivuxolimab at one of six dose levels (0.01-10 mg/kg).

This CDR3 has 14 residues. CDR1 MNHEY and CDR2 SVGAGI come from the germline V gene. Trimming cost V 1 base and J 8 bases, with 12 bases left between them. Comments on this clone: The target antigen is unknown.

The table came from immunoSEQ multiplex PCR; TCRdb's copy has only in-frame clones and leaves some out. The data hold around 80,000 clones, with roughly 94% observed a single time. Findings and caveats of the study: Among the lowest peripheral clonal expansion occurred in 0.1-3.0 mg/kg partial responders.

This specimen consisted of CD4+ or CD8+ T cells sorted from blood, obtained in a trial of the OX40 agonist ivuxolimab. The receptor was isolated from an adult with an advanced solid tumor such as melanoma, head and neck, liver or kidney cancer. V gene TRBV6-5 combines with J gene TRBJ2-1; D not resolved. The DNA of the CDR3 is TGTGCCAGCAGTTACTTAGGTAACACATATGAGCAGTTCTTC. It yields the protein CASSYLGNTYEQFF.